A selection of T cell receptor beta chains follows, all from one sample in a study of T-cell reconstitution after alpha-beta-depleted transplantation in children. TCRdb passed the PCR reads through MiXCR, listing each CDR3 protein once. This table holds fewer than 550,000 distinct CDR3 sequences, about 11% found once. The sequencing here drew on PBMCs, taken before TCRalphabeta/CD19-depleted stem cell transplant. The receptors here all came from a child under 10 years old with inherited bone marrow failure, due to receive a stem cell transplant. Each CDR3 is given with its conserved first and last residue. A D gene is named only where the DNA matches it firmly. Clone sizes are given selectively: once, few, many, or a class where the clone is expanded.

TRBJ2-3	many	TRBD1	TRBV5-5	TGTGCCAGCAGTCCCGCAGGACAGGGAATCAGGGACATTACGCAGTATTTT	CASSPAGQGIRDITQYF
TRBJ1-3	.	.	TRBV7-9	TGTGCCAGCAGCTTTCCCGGCTCTGGAAACACCATATATTTT	CASSFPGSGNTIYF
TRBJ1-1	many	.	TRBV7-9	TGTGCCAGCAGCTTAAACTTAGGGGCTGAAGCTTTCTTT	CASSLNLGAEAFF
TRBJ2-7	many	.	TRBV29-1	TGCAGCGTATTAGGGACAAGCTACGAGCAGTACTTC	CSVLGTSYEQYF
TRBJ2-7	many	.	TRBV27	TGTGCCAGCAGTAGCGCCAAGACCATCTACGAGCAGTACTTC	CASSSAKTIYEQYF
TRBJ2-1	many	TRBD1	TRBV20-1	TGCAGTGCTAGACGATCTGGCCCCGACAGGGGCTTGTACAATGAGCAGTTCTTC	CSARRSGPDRGLYNEQFF
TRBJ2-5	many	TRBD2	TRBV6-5	TGTGCCAGCAGTTACTACGGGGGGGCCCTCCAAGAGACCCAGTACTTC	CASSYYGGALQETQYF
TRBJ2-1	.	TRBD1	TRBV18	TGTGCCAGCTCACTGGGACAGGGTTCTGAGCAGTTCTTC	CASSLGQGSEQFF
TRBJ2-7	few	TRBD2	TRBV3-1	TGTGCCAGCAGCCAAGGACTAGCAGAAGGGTCCTACGAGCAGTACTTC	CASSQGLAEGSYEQYF
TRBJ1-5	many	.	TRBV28	TGTGCCAGCAGTTCATACTCGCCCCAGCATTTT	CASSSYSPQHF